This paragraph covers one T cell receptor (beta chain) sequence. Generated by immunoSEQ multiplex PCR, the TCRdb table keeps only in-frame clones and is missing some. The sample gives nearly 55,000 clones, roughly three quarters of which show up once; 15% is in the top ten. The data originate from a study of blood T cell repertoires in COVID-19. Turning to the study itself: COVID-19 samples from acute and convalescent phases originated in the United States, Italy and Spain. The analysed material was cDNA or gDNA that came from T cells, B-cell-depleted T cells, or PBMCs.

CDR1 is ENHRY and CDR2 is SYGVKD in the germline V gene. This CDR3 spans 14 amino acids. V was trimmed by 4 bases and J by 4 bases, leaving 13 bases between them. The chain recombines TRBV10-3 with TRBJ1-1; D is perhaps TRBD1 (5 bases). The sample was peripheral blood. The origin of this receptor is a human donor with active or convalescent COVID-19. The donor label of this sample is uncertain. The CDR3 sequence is CAISAGTGVTEAFF. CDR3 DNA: TGTGCCATCAGTGCCGGCACAGGAGTCACTGAAGCTTTCTTT.